This T cell receptor beta chain was identified in a study of T cells in Graves' hyperthyroidism and ophthalmopathy. From germline, CDR1 is SGHTA and CDR2 FQGNSA. The length of the CDR3 is 14 residues. V was pared by 6 bases and J by 5 bases, with 13 bases between. RNA transcripts gave rise to amplified TCR beta CDR3 regions. Using the HTBI primer set, a first-round RT-PCR was run on the TCR CDR3. From the multiplex PCR reads, TCRdb called clonotypes with MiXCR, one entry per CDR3 protein. The sample gives around 580,000 distinct CDR3 sequences, approximately 15% of which show up once; approximately 18% is in the top ten.

This TCR was recovered from a woman aged 18-29 years with Graves' hyperthyroidism. V is TRBV7-2 and J is TRBJ2-2; no clear D gene. The sequencing sample was made of blood. The CDR3 DNA sequence: TGTGCCAGCAGTGAATATCAGGTTACCGGGGAGCTGTTTTTT. The encoded protein is CASSEYQVTGELFF.